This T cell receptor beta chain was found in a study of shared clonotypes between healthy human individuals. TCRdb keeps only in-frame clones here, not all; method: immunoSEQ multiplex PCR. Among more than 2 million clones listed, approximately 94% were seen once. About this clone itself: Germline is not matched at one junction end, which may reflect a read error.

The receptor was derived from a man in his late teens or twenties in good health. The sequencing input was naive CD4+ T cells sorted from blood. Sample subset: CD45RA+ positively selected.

Here the CDR3 DNA reads TGTGCCAGCAGCTTCGGGACCCGGCAGCACTTC. Encoded protein: CASSFGTRQHF. V usage is TRBV7-2 and J usage is TRBJ2-5; D tentatively reads TRBD1 or TRBD2 (5 bases each). Germline V gives CDR1 SGHTA, CDR2 FQGNSA. The CDR3 runs 11 residues.